This T cell receptor (beta chain) was documented in a study of shared clonotypes between healthy human individuals. Study-wide points: What limited the represented genetic and exposure-history diversity was the small number of donors.

At a deep level, the assay was run. Method: immunoSEQ multiplex PCR; TCRdb's copy keeps in-frame clones and lacks some. The repertoire has a few million clones, 93% of them found once; the top ten carry about 0.41%. Concerning this clone itself: Antigen: not known.

The germline V gene has CDR1 SGDLS and CDR2 YYNGEE. This CDR3 has 16 residues. The V end lost 2 bases, the J end lost 8 bases, and 19 bases lay between the germline ends. V and J are TRBV9 and TRBJ1-4; unclear D gene. Sequenced: naive CD4+ T cells from PBMCs. The subset was: CD45RA+ positively selected. This receptor was taken from a man aged 18 to 30 in good health. Some clones in this sample may be carry-over from other donors' samples. The CDR3 loop is CASSVSNGVVGEKLFF. CDR3 DNA sequence: TGTGCCAGCAGCGTGTCCAACGGGGTCGTGGGGGAAAAACTGTTTTTT.